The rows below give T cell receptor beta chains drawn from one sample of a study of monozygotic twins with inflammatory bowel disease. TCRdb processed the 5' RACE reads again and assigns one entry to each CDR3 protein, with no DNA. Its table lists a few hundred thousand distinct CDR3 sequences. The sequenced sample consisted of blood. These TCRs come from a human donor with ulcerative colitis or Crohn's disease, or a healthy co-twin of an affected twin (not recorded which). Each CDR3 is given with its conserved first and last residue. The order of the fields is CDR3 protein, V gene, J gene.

CDR3aa: CASSYRGGPYEQYF
v_gene: TRBV6-5
j_gene: TRBJ2-7

CDR3aa: CASKRDNRGAGELFF
v_gene: TRBV2
j_gene: TRBJ2-2

CDR3aa: CACSTLDVQFF
v_gene: TRBV5-8
j_gene: TRBJ2-1

CDR3aa: CASSTDRGYEQYF
v_gene: TRBV19
j_gene: TRBJ2-7

CDR3aa: CAWSGGNYGYTF
v_gene: TRBV30
j_gene: TRBJ1-2

CDR3aa: CASSLAGGAQRMNTEAFF
v_gene: TRBV5-1
j_gene: TRBJ1-1

CDR3aa: CATSDPRDRYTGELFF
v_gene: TRBV24-1
j_gene: TRBJ2-2

CDR3aa: CASSSSRVGFVEQFF
v_gene: TRBV7-8
j_gene: TRBJ2-1

CDR3aa: CASSLADRGKLFF
v_gene: TRBV5-1
j_gene: TRBJ1-4

CDR3aa: CASSRRSVEPYEQYF
v_gene: TRBV9
j_gene: TRBJ2-7

CDR3aa: CASSYSPQDPWDEQYF
v_gene: TRBV6-5
j_gene: TRBJ2-7